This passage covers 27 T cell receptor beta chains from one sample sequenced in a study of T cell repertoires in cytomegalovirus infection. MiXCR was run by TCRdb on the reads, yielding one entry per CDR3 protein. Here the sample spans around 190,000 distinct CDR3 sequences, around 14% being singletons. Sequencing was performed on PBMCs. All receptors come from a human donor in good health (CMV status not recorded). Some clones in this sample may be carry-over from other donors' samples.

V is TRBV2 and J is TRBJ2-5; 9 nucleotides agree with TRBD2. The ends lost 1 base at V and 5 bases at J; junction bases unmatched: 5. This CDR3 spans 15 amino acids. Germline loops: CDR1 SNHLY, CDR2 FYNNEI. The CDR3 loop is CASSEDSGGVETQYF. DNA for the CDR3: TGTGCCAGCAGTGAAGATAGCGGGGGCGTGGAGACCCAGTACTTC.

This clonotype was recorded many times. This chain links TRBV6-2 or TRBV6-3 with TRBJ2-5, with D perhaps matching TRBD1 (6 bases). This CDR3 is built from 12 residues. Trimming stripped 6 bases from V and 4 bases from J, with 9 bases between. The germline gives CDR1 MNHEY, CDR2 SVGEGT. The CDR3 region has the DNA TGTGCCAGCAGCCCGGACAGAGAGACCCAGTACTTC. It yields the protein CASSPDRETQYF.

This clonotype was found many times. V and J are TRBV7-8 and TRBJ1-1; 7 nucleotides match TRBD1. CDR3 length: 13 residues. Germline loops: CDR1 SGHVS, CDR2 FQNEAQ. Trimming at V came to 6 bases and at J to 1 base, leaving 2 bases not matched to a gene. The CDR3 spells CASRRTGNTEAFF. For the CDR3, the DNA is TGTGCCAGCAGGAGGACAGGGAACACTGAAGCTTTCTTT.

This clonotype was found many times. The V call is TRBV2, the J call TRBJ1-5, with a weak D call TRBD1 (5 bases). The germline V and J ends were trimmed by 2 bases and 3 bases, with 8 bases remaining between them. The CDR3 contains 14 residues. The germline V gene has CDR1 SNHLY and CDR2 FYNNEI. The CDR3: CASSERQNNQPQHF. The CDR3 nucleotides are TGTGCCAGCAGTGAAAGACAGAACAATCAGCCCCAGCATTTT.

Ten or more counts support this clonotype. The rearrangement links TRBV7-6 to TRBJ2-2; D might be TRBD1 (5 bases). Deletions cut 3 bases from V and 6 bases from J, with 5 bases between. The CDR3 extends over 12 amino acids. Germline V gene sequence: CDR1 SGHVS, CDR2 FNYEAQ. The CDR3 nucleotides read TGTGCCAGCAGCTTGGGGCCCGGGGAGCTGTTTTTT. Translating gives CASSLGPGELFF.

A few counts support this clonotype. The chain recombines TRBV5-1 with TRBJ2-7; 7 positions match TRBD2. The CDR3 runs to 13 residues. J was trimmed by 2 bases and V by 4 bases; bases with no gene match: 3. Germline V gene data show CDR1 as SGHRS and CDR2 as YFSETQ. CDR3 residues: CASSAGLAYEQYF. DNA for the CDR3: TGCGCCAGCAGCGCCGGACTAGCCTACGAGCAGTACTTC.

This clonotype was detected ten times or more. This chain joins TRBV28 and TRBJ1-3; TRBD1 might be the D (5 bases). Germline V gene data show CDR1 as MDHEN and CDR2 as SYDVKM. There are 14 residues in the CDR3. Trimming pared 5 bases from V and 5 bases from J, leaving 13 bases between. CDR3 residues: CASSLRDGRNTIYF. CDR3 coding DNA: TGTGCCAGCAGTCTCCGGGACGGCAGAAACACCATATATTTT.

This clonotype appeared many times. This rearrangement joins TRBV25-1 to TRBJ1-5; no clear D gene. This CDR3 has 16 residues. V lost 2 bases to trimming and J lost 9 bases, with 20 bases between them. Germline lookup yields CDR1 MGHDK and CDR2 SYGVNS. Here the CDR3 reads CASSELGSTDPRPQHF. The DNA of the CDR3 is TGTGCCAGCAGTGAACTCGGAAGCACAGACCCGCGGCCCCAGCATTTT.

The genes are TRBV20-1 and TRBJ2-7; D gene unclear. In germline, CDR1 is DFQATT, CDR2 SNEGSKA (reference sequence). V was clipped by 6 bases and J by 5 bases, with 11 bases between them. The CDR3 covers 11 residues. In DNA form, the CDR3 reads TGCAGTGCCAGACCCTCTAACGAGCAGTACTTC. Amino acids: CSARPSNEQYF.

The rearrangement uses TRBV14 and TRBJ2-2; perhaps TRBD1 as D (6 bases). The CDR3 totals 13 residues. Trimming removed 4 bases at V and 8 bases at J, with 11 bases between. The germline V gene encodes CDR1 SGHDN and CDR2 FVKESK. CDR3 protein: CASSPHGQGELFF. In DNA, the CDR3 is TGTGCCAGCAGCCCCCATGGACAGGGGGAGCTGTTTTTT.

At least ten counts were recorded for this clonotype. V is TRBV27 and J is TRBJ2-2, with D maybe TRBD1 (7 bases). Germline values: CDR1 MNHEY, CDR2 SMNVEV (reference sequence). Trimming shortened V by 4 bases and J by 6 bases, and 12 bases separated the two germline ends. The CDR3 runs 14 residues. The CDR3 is CASSYSRGAGELFF. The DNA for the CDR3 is TGTGCCAGCAGTTATTCCAGGGGGGCCGGGGAGCTGTTTTTT.

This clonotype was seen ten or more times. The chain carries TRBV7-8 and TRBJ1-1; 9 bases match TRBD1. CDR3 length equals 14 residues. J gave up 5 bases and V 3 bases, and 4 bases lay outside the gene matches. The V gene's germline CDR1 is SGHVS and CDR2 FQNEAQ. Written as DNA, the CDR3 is TGTGCCAGCAGCTTGCGACAGGGGGGGACTGAAGCTTTCTTT. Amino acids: CASSLRQGGTEAFF.

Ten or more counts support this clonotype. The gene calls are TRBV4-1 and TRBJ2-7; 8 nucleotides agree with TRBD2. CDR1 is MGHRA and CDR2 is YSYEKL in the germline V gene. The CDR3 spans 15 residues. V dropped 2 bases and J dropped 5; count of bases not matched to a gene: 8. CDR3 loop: CASSQYERGRHEQYF. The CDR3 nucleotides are TGCGCCAGCAGCCAATACGAGCGGGGGAGGCACGAGCAGTACTTC.

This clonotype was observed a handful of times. CDR3 amino acids: CAISIGQGASYNEQFF. The CDR3 coding sequence is TGTGCCATCAGTATAGGACAGGGGGCCTCCTACAATGAGCAGTTCTTC. V is TRBV10-3 and J is TRBJ2-1; the match to TRBD1 covers 11 bases. The CDR3 covers 16 residues. Germline values: CDR1 ENHRY, CDR2 SYGVKD. J gave up 0 bases and V 5 bases, and 3 bases lay outside the gene matches.

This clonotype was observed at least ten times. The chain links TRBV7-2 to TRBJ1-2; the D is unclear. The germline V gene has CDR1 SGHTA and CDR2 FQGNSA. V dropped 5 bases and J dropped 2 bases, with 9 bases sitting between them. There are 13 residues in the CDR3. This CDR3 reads CASSPRENYGYTF. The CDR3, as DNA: TGTGCCAGCAGCCCGAGGGAAAACTATGGCTACACCTTC.

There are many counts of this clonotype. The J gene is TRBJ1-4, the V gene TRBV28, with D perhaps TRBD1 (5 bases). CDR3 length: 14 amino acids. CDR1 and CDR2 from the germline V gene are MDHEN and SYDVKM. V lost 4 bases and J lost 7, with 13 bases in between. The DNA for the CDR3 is TGTGCCAGCAGTTCGCCGGGACCGCCTGAAAAACTGTTTTTT. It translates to CASSSPGPPEKLFF.

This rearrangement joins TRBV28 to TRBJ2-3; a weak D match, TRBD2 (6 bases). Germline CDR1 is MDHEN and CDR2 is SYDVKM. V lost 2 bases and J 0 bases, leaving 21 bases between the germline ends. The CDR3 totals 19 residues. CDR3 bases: TGTGCCAGCAGTTTAAGATTAGATGAAGGGACTCCGAGCACAGATACGCAGTATTTT. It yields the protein CASSLRLDEGTPSTDTQYF.

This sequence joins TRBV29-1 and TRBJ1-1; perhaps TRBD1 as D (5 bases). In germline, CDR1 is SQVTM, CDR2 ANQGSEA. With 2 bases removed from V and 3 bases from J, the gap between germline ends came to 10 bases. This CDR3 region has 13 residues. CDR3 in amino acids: CSVEQGGYTEAFF. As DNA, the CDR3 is TGCAGCGTTGAACAGGGAGGGTACACTGAAGCTTTCTTT.

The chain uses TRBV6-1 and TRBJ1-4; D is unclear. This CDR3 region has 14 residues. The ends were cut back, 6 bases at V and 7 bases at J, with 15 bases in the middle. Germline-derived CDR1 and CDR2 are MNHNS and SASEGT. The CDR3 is CASRGALSGEKLFF. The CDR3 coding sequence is TGTGCCAGCAGGGGAGCCCTTTCGGGTGAAAAACTGTTTTTT.

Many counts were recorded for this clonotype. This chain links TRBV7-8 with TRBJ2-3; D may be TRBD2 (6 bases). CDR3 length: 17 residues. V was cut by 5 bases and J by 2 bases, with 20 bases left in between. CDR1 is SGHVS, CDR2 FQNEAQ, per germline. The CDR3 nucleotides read TGTGCCAGCAGCCCTCGTGAGGAGGGCCTTCACACAGATACGCAGTATTTT. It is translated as CASSPREEGLHTDTQYF.

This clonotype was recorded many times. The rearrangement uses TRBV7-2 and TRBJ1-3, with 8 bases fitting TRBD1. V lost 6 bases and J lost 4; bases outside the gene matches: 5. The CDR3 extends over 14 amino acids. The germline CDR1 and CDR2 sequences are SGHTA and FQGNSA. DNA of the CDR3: TGTGCCAGCAGGCCTCAGGGGGCCGGAAACACCATATATTTT. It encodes CASRPQGAGNTIYF. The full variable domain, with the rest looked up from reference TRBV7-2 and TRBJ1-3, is GAGVSQSPSNKVTEKGKDVELRCDPISGHTALYWYRQSLGQGLEFLIYFQGNSAPDKSGLPSDRFSAERTGGSVSTLTIQRTQQEDSAVYLCASRPQGAGNTIYFGEGSWLTVV.

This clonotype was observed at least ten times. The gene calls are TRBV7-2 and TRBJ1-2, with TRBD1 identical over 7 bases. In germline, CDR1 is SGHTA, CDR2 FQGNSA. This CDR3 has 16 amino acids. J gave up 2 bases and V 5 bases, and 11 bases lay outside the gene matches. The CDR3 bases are TGTGCCAGCAGCCGAAACGGGCGACAGGGAAACTATGGCTACACCTTC. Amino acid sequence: CASSRNGRQGNYGYTF.

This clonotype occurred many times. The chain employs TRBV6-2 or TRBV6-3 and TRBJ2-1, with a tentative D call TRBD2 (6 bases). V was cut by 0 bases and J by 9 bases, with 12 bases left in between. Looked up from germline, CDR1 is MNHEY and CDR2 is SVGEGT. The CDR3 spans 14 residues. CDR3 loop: CASSYSAGQVEQFF. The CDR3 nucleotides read TGTGCCAGCAGTTACTCGGCGGGGCAGGTTGAGCAGTTCTTC.

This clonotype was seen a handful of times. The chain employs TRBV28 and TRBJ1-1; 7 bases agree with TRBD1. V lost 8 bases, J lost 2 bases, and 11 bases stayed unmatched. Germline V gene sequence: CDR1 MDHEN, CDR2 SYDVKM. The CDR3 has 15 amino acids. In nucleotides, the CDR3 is TGTGCCAGCGGGGGACAGACACCAGGTAACACTGAAGCTTTCTTT. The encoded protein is CASGGQTPGNTEAFF.

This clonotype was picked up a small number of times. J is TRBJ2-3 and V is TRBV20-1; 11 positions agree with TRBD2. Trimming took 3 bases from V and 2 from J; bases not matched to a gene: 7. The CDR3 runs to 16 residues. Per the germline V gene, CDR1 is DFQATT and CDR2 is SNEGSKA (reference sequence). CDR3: CSASRGTSGLTDTQYF. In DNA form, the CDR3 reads TGCAGTGCTAGTAGGGGGACTAGCGGCCTCACAGATACGCAGTATTTT.

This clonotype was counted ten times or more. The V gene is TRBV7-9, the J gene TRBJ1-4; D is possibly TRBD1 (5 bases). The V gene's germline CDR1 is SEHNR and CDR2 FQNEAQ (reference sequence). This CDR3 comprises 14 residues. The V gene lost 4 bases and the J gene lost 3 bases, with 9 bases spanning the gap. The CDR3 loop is CASSSTVANEKLFF. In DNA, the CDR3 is TGTGCCAGCAGCTCGACAGTAGCTAATGAAAAACTGTTTTTT.

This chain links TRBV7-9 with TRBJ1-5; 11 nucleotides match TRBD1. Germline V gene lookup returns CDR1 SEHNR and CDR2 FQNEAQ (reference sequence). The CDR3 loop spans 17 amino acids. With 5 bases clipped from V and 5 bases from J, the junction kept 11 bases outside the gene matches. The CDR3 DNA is TGTGCCAGCAGCGCTGGACAGGGGGCGCGGATAGATCAGCCCCAGCATTTT. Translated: CASSAGQGARIDQPQHF.